The following is a T cell receptor beta chain sequence with its context. Generated by immunoSEQ multiplex PCR, the TCRdb table keeps only in-frame clones and is missing some. The table lists about 150,000 clones, 80% to 85% of them singletons, with over 4% in the top ten. Participant age was about 18 to 100 years, and participants resided in about two dozen US areas. Participants reported their clinical history, and cohort assignment relied on those reports. These data originate in a study of blood T cell repertoires in COVID-19. V gave up 4 bases and J gave up 2 bases, with 14 bases separating them. From germline, CDR1 is SGHRS and CDR2 YFSETQ. The CDR3 covers 15 residues.

The clonotype was recovered from a man aged 65-85 years who had been exposed to COVID-19. V gene TRBV5-1 combines with J gene TRBJ2-3; D possibly corresponds to TRBD2 (7 bases). Sequenced: PBMCs or T cells enriched from blood (not recorded which). The CDR3: CASSDAGATTDTQYF. CDR3 DNA sequence: TGCGCCAGCAGCGACGCGGGGGCGACCACAGATACGCAGTATTTT. Full variable domain (outside the CDR3, taken from reference TRBV5-1 and TRBJ2-3): KAGVTQTPRYLIKTRGQQVTLSCSPISGHRSVSWYQQTPGQGLQFLFEYFSETQRNKGNFPGRFSGRQFSNSRSEMNVSTLELGDSALYLCASSDAGATTDTQYFGPGTRLTVL.